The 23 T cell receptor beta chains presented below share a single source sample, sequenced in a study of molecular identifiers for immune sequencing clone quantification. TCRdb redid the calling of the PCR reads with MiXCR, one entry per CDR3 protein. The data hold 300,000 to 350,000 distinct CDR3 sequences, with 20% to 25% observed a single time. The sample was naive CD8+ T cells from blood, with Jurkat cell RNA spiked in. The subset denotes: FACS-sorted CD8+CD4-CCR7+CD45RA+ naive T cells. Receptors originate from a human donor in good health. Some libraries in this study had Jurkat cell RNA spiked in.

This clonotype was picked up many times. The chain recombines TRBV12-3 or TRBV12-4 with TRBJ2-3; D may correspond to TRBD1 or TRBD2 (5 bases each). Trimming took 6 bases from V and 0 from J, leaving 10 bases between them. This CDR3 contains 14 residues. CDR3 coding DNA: TGTGCCAGCAGAACGGGGCTAAGCACAGATACGCAGTATTTT. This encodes CASRTGLSTDTQYF.

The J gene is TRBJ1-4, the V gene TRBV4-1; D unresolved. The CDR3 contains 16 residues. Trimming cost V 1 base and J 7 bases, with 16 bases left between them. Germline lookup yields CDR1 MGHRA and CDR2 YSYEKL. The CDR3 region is CASSQAPGYTSEKLFF. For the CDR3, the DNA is TGCGCCAGCAGCCAAGCCCCTGGCTATACGAGTGAAAAACTGTTTTTT.

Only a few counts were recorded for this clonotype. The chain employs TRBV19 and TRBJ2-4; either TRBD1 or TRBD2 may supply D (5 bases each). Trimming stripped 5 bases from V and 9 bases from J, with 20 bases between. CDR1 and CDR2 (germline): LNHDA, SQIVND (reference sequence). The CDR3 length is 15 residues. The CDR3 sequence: CASSPQTRGEIIQYF. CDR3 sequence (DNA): TGTGCCAGTAGTCCCCAGACGAGAGGGGAGATCATTCAGTACTTC.

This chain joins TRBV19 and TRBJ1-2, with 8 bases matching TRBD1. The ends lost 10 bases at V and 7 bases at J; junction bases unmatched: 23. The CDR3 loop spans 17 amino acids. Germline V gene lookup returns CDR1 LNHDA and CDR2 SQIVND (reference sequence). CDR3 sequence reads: CATLSLDRDERGSGYTF. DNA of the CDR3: TGTGCCACCCTCTCCTTGGACAGGGATGAGCGCGGGTCTGGCTACACCTTC.

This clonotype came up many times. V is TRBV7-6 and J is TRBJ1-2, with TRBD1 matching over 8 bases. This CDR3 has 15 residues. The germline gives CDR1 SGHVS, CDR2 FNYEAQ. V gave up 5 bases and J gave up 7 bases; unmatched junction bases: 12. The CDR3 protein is CASSPTDRVGGGYTF. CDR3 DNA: TGTGCCAGCAGCCCCACGGACAGGGTAGGAGGTGGCTACACCTTC.

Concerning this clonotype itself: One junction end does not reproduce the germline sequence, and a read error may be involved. Here the CDR3 DNA reads TGTGCCAGCAGCTCGAAGGGGGCGAATGAGCAGTACTTC. This translates into CASSSKGANEQYF. This sequence joins TRBV5-3 and TRBJ2-7; 7 bases match TRBD1. Being an ORF, TRBV5-3 has a function that is uncertain. This CDR3 contains 13 residues.

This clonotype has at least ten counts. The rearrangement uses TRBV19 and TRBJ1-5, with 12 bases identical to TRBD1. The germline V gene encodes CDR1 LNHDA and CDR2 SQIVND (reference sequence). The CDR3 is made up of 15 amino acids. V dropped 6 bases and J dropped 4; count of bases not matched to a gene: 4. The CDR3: CASSAGQGANQPQHF. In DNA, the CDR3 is TGTGCCAGTAGCGCGGGACAGGGGGCTAATCAGCCCCAGCATTTT.

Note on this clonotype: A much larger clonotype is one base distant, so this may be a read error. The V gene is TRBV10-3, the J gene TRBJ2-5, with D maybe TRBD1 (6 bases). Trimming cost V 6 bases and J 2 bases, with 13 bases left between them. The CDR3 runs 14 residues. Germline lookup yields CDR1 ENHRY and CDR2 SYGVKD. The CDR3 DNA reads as TGTGCCATCAGAGGACAGTCTTCGCAAGAGACCCAGTACTTC. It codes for CAIRGQSSQETQYF.

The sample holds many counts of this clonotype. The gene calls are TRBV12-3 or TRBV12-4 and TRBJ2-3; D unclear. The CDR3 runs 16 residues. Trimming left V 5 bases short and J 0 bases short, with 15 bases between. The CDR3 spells CASSLSRGISTDTQYF. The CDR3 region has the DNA TGTGCCAGCAGTCTATCGCGTGGGATTAGCACAGATACGCAGTATTTT.

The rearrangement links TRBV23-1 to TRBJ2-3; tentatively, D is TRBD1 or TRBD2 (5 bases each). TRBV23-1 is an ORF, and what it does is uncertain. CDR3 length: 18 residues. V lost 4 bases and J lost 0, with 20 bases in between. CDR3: CASSLSNTGRVSTDTQYF. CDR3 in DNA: TGCGCCAGCAGTCTATCTAATACGGGACGGGTCAGCACAGATACGCAGTATTTT.

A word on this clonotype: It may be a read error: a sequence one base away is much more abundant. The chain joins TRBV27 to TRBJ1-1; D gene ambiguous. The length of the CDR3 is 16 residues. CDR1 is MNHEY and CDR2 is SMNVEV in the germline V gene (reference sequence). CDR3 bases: TGTGCCGGCAGTTTGAGTACGGCGGTTATGAACACTGAAGCTTTCTTT. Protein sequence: CAGSLSTAVMNTEAFF.

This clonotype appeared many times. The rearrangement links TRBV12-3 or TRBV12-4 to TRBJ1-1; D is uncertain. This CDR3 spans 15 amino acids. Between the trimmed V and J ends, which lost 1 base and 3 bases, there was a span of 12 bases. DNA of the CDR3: TGTGCCAGCAGTTTAGAAGGAGGGTCGTACACTGAAGCTTTCTTT. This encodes CASSLEGGSYTEAFF.

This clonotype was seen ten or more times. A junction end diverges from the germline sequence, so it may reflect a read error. CDR3 loop: CASSLRGGQPQHF. The CDR3 DNA is TGCGCCAGCAGCTTGAGGGGAGGTCAGCCCCAGCATTTT. J is TRBJ1-5 and V is TRBV27; tentative D call: TRBD1 (5 bases). Germline values: CDR1 MNHEY, CDR2 SMNVEV (reference sequence). The CDR3 spans 13 residues.

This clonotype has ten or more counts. The CDR3 bases are TGTGCCAGCGCCTTAGGAAACACTGAAGCTTTCTTT. This encodes CASALGNTEAFF. The rearrangement uses TRBV7-9 and TRBJ1-1; D is undetermined. The CDR3 covers 12 residues. Trimming took off 8 bases at V and 2 bases at J, with 9 bases between the two ends. The germline V gene has CDR1 SEHNR and CDR2 FQNEAQ (reference sequence).

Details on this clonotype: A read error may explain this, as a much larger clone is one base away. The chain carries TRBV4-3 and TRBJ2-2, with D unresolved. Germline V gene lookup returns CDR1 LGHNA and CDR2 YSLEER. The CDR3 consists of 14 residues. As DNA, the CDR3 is TGCGCCTGCAGCCAAGAGTCGGCTACCGGGGAGCTGTTTTTT. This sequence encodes CACSQESATGELFF.

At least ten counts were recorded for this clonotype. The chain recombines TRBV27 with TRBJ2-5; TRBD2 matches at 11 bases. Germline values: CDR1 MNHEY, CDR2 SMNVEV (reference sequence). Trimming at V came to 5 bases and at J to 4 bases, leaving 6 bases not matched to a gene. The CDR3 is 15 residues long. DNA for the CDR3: TGTGCCAGCAGTCCGCTAGCGGGAGGAGGAGAGACCCAGTACTTC. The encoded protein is CASSPLAGGGETQYF.

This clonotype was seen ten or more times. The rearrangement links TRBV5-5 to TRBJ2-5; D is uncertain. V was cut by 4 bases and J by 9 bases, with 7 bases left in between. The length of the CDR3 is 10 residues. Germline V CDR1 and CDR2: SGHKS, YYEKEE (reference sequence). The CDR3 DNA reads TGTGCCAGCAGCCCTCCGTCCCAGTACTTC. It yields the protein CASSPPSQYF.

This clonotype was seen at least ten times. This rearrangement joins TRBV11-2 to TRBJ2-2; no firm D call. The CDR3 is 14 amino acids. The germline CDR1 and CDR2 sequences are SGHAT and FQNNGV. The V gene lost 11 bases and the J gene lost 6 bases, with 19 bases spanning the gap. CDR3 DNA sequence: TGTGCCCACCCGGCTATATCCTCCGCCGGGGAGCTGTTTTTT. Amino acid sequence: CAHPAISSAGELFF. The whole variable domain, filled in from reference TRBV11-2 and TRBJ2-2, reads EAGVAQSPRYKIIEKRQSVAFWCNPISGHATLYWYQQILGQGPKLLIQFQNNGVVDDSQLPKDRFSAERLKGVDSTLKIQPAKLEDSAVYLCAHPAISSAGELFFGEGSRLTVL.

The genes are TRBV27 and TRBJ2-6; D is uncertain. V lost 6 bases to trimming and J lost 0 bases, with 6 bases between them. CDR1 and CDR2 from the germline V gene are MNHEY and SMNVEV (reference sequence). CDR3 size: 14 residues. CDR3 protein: CASSQYSGANVLTF. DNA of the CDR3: TGTGCCAGCAGCCAATACTCTGGGGCCAACGTCCTGACTTTC.

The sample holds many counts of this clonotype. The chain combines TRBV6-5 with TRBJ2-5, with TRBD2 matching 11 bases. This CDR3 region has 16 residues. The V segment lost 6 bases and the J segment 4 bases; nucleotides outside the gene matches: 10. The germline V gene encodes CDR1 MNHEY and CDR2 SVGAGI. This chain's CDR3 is CASRNNPGLAAETQYF. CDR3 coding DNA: TGTGCCAGCAGAAACAACCCGGGACTAGCGGCAGAGACCCAGTACTTC.

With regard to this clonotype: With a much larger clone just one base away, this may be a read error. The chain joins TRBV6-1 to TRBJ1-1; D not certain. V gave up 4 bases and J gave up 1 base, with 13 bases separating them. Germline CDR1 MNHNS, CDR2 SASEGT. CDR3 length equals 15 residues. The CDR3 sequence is CASSAAGPANTEAFF. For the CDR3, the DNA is TGTGCCAGCAGTGCCGCCGGACCAGCGAACACTGAAGCTTTCTTT.

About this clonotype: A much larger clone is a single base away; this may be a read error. CDR3 DNA sequence: TGCGCCAACAGCTACCGGCCGAACCTACACGAGCAGTACTTC. Amino acids: CANSYRPNLHEQYF. V usage is TRBV5-1 and J usage is TRBJ2-7, with D unclear. Germline CDR1 and CDR2: SGHRS and YFSETQ. The CDR3 length is 14 residues.

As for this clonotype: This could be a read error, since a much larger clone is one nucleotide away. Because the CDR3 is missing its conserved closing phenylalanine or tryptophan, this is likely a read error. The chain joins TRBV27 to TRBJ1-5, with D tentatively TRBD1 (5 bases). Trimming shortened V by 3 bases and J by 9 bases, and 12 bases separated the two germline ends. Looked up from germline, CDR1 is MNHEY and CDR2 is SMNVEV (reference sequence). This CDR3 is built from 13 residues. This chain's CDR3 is CASSLRGPGPQHS. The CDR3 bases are TGTGCCAGCAGTTTGCGGGGCCCGGGGCCCCAGCATTCT.